This TCR beta chain appears in the sequencing data of a study of lymphopenia after photon versus proton radiotherapy. Overall study results and limits: After lymphocyte nadir, photon-treated repertoires showed oligoclonal expansion, especially CD8+ Temra. Photon-treated patients lost naive T cells and TCR diversity; proton-treated stayed stable.

This CDR3 has 13 residues. Germline V gene lookup returns CDR1 SGHVS and CDR2 FQNEAQ. Deletions cut 5 bases from V and 8 bases from J, with 15 bases between. The data were produced by immunoSEQ multiplex PCR, yet TCRdb's version contains in-frame clones alone and is incomplete. Of 150,000 to 200,000 clones listed, 80% to 90% are singletons. Comment on this clone: Its antigen is still unknown.

The source material was peripheral blood, sampled from a patient treated with photon-based radiotherapy. The chain combines TRBV7-8 with TRBJ1-2; D may be TRBD1 (5 bases). This clonotype originated in a man in his forties or fifties with gastric cancer. The CDR3 region has the DNA TGTGCCAGCAGCACAGGACTCTCGGGCGGCTACACCTTC. This sequence encodes CASSTGLSGGYTF.